One and the same sample provided the 5 T cell receptor beta chains below, sequenced in a study of CD8 T cells in Susac syndrome. It was with random hexamers that about 0.45 to 1 ug RNA was reverse transcribed. TCRdb re-analysed the immunoSEQ multiplex PCR reads in MiXCR, keeping a single row per CDR3 protein. This sample has some 100,000 distinct CDR3 sequences, with around 95% found just once. The sample taken for sequencing was CD4+ T cells from PBMCs. These receptors all come from a human donor in good health.

The J gene is TRBJ2-7, the V gene TRBV28; 10 nucleotides line up with TRBD1. Germline V gives CDR1 MDHEN, CDR2 SYDVKM. Germline trimming cut 5 bases from V and 0 bases from J; bases unmatched to any gene: 7. The CDR3 spans 16 residues. CDR3 coding DNA: TGTGCCAGCAGTGGCCCGGGACAGGGGATCTCCTACGAGCAGTACTTC. This encodes CASSGPGQGISYEQYF.

The chain joins TRBV5-1 to TRBJ1-6; no clear D. This CDR3 is built from 12 residues. V lost 0 bases and J 11 bases, leaving 6 bases between the germline ends. From germline, CDR1 is SGHRS and CDR2 YFSETQ. The chain's CDR3 is CASSLGVPPLHF. The CDR3 DNA follows: TGCGCCAGCAGCTTGGGAGTCCCACCCCTCCACTTT.

The V gene is TRBV2, the J gene TRBJ2-7, with 9 bases identical to TRBD2. Germline lookup yields CDR1 SNHLY and CDR2 FYNNEI. Trimming took 6 bases from V and 5 from J; bases not matched to a gene: 8. CDR3 length: 14 residues. DNA for the CDR3: TGTGCCAGCAGGGTTAGCGGGAGCGCCCACGAGCAGTACTTC. Translated, it gives CASRVSGSAHEQYF.

The rearrangement links TRBV29-1 to TRBJ2-1, with 9 nucleotides matching TRBD2. Germline CDR1 is SQVTM and CDR2 is ANQGSEA. The CDR3 spans 14 residues. The V gene end was trimmed by 4 bases and the J gene end by 12 bases; junction bases not matched to a gene: 13. CDR3 bases: TGCAGCGTTGCCCGACTAGCGGAGGGAGTCGGGCAGTTCTTC. Its protein product is CSVARLAEGVGQFF.

The chain combines TRBV6-2 or TRBV6-3 with TRBJ1-2; perhaps TRBD1 as D (6 bases). Trimming took off 5 bases at V and 4 bases at J, with 20 bases between the two ends. The length of the CDR3 is 16 residues. Germline CDR1 MNHEY, CDR2 SVGEGT. The CDR3 spells CASSKDRDPIFYGYTF. Written as DNA, the CDR3 is TGTGCCAGCAGTAAGGACAGAGACCCGATCTTCTATGGCTACACCTTC.